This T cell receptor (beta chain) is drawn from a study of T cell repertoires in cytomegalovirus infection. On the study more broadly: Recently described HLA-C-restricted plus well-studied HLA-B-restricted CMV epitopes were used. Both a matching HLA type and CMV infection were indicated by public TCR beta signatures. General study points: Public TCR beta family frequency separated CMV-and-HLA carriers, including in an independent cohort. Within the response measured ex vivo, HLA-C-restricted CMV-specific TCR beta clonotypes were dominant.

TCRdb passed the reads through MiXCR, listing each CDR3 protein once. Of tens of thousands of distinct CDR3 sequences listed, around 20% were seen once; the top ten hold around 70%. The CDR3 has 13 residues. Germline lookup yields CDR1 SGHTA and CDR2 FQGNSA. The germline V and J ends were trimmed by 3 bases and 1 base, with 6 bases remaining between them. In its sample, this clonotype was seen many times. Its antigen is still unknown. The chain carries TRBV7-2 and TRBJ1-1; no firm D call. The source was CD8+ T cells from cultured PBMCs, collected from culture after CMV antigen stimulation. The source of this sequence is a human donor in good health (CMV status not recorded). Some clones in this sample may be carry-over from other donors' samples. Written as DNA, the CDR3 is TGTGCCAGCAGCTTGACGGGGAACACTGAAGCTTTCTTT. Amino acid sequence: CASSLTGNTEAFF.